This T cell receptor (beta chain) originates from a study of T-cell reconstitution after alpha-beta-depleted transplantation in children. Overall study findings and caveats: Surviving recipient T cells and thymic progenitors accounted for the high day-60 TCRbeta diversity observed in some patients. Reportedly, only several hundred clones from non-depleted graft cells drove alpha-beta T-cell counts at about two months. Most T-cell counts and diversity one year after the transplant came from T cells that were newly produced.

This CDR3 comprises 14 residues. The germline V gene encodes CDR1 ENHRY and CDR2 SYGVKD. J lost 6 bases, V lost 10 bases, and 6 bases had no gene match. In regard to this clonotype: Its matching antigen is unknown.

The authors prepared the TCRbeta library with unique molecular identifiers. One entry per CDR3 protein results from TCRdb running MiXCR on the PCR reads. Of roughly 570,000 distinct CDR3 sequences listed, more than 20% are singletons. Here the sequenced sample was PBMCs, taken before TCRalphabeta/CD19-depleted stem cell transplant. The chain recombines TRBV10-3 with TRBJ2-2; 12 bases line up with TRBD2. The receptor was isolated from a boy in the first two years of life with Wiskott-Aldrich syndrome, due to receive a stem cell transplant. CDR3 bases: TGTGCCACCCGACTAGCGGGAGTTCCCGGGGAGCTGTTTTTT. This sequence encodes CATRLAGVPGELFF.